The next 24 T cell receptor beta chains were all read from a single sample in a study of cytomegalovirus exposure and HLA in healthy donors. In the PCR, 60 Vbeta and 13 Jbeta primers were used. Libraries were prepared by immunoSEQ multiplex PCR; TCRdb keeps only in-frame clonotypes and omits some of them. The table has around 53,000 clones, roughly 82% seen once; the top ten hold more than 1.5%. Sequencing was carried out using PBMCs. These receptors all stem from a man aged 30 to 39 in good health and CMV-seronegative.

V and J are TRBV2 and TRBJ2-2, with 9 nucleotides matching TRBD1. After removal of 6 bases from V and 5 bases from J, the junction contained 7 bases not matched to a gene. CDR1 is SNHLY, CDR2 FYNNEI, per germline. The CDR3 totals 15 residues. CDR3 sequence: CASSTGGAGTGELFF. In nucleotides, the CDR3 is TGTGCCAGCAGCACAGGGGGCGCGGGAACCGGGGAGCTGTTTTTT.

This chain connects TRBV5-1 to TRBJ2-7, with 8 bases fitting TRBD1. V lost 1 base to trimming and J lost 3 bases; unmatched junction nucleotides: 9. This CDR3 contains 16 residues. The V gene's germline CDR1 is SGHRS and CDR2 YFSETQ. The CDR3 protein is CASSLFRGLAFYEQYF. The CDR3 DNA is TGCGCCAGCAGCTTGTTCAGGGGGCTAGCATTCTACGAGCAGTACTTC. The full variable domain, rest sourced from reference TRBV5-1 and TRBJ2-7, is KAGVTQTPRYLIKTRGQQVTLSCSPISGHRSVSWYQQTPGQGLQFLFEYFSETQRNKGNFPGRFSGRQFSNSRSEMNVSTLELGDSALYLCASSLFRGLAFYEQYFGPGTRLTVT.

This chain uses TRBV11-3 with TRBJ2-7; TRBD2 aligns across 15 bases. This CDR3 is 16 amino acids long. With 3 bases clipped from V and 6 bases from J, the junction kept 6 bases outside the gene matches. Germline CDR1 and CDR2: SGHNT and YENEEA. CDR3 region: CASSFGTSGRSGEQYF. In DNA form, the CDR3 reads TGTGCCAGCAGCTTCGGGACTAGCGGGAGGTCCGGCGAGCAGTACTTC. Full variable domain (remainder filled in from reference TRBV11-3 and TRBJ2-7): EAGVVQSPRYKIIEKKQPVAFWCNPISGHNTLYWYLQNLGQGPELLIRYENEEAVDDSQLPKDRFSAERLKGVDSTLKIQPAELGDSAVYLCASSFGTSGRSGEQYFGPGTRLTVT.

The chain joins TRBV11-3 to TRBJ2-5; D gene uncertain. The germline gives CDR1 SGHNT, CDR2 YENEEA. Trimming pared 1 base from V and 2 bases from J, leaving 11 bases between. This CDR3 region has 15 residues. The CDR3 DNA reads TGTGCCAGCAGCTTAGGAGGCGGAGTTCAAGAGACCCAGTACTTC. This codes for CASSLGGGVQETQYF.

The V call is TRBV18, the J call TRBJ2-7; 11 bases align to TRBD2. From germline, CDR1 is KGHSH and CDR2 LQKENI. V shed 3 bases, J shed 4 bases, and the junction held 2 bases outside the gene matches. CDR3 length equals 14 residues. CDR3 sequence: CASSPTSGTYEQYF. CDR3 DNA: TGTGCCAGCTCACCGACTAGCGGGACGTACGAGCAGTACTTC.

The CDR3 protein is CASSERGQTYEQYF. CDR3 sequence (DNA): TGTGCCAGCAGTGAGAGGGGACAAACCTACGAGCAGTACTTC. J is TRBJ2-7 and V is TRBV2, with D perhaps TRBD1 (6 bases). The ends were cut back, 3 bases at V and 2 bases at J, with 11 bases in the middle. Germline assignment: CDR1 SNHLY and CDR2 FYNNEI. This CDR3 comprises 14 residues.

The table lists this clone with a count of one. The chain combines TRBV7-9 with TRBJ1-1, with D unclear. Trimming shortened V by 1 base and J by 5 bases, and 14 bases separated the two germline ends. The CDR3 has 15 amino acids. Germline-derived CDR1 and CDR2 are SEHNR and FQNEAQ (reference sequence). DNA of the CDR3: TGTGCCAGCAGCTTAGTGTCCGCAGGAGGGACTGAAGCTTTCTTT. Encoded protein: CASSLVSAGGTEAFF.

This clone was seen a handful of times. J is TRBJ2-7 and V is TRBV7-9; D uncertain. With 4 bases removed from V and 3 bases from J, the gap between germline ends came to 19 bases. Germline V gene data show CDR1 as SEHNR and CDR2 as FQNEAQ (reference sequence). This CDR3 is 16 amino acids long. CDR3 in amino acids: CASSSSPNYPFYEQYF. For the CDR3, the DNA is TGTGCCAGCAGCTCCAGCCCAAACTACCCATTCTACGAGCAGTACTTC.

The chain combines TRBV7-2 with TRBJ2-2, with a tentative D call TRBD2 (5 bases). The CDR3 is 14 amino acids. The germline CDR1 and CDR2 sequences are SGHTA and FQGNSA. Trimming took 3 bases from V and 1 from J, leaving 6 bases between them. The CDR3 sequence is CASSLGENTGELFF. The DNA for the CDR3 is TGTGCCAGCAGCTTGGGAGAGAACACCGGGGAGCTGTTTTTT. The variable domain in full, with the rest retrieved from reference TRBV7-2 and TRBJ2-2, is GAGVSQSPSNKVTEKGKDVELRCDPISGHTALYWYRQSLGQGLEFLIYFQGNSAPDKSGLPSDRFSAERTGGSVSTLTIQRTQQEDSAVYLCASSLGENTGELFFGEGSRLTVL.

J is TRBJ1-3 and V is TRBV5-1; D is uncertain. V was shortened by 0 bases and J by 0 bases, with 7 bases between the two germline ends. In germline, CDR1 is SGHRS, CDR2 YFSETQ. This CDR3 region has 15 residues. CDR3 amino acids: CASSLGAGSGNTIYF. Here the CDR3 DNA reads TGCGCCAGCAGCTTGGGCGCCGGCTCTGGAAACACCATATATTTT. The whole variable domain, remainder taken from reference TRBV5-1 and TRBJ1-3, is KAGVTQTPRYLIKTRGQQVTLSCSPISGHRSVSWYQQTPGQGLQFLFEYFSETQRNKGNFPGRFSGRQFSNSRSEMNVSTLELGDSALYLCASSLGAGSGNTIYFGEGSWLTVV.

The chain combines TRBV6-5 with TRBJ1-2, with 7 bases identical to TRBD1. The germline V gene encodes CDR1 MNHEY and CDR2 SVGAGI. The ends lost 4 bases at V and 1 base at J; junction bases unmatched: 6. This CDR3 spans 15 amino acids. CDR3 protein: CASSSRTGINYGYTF. The CDR3, as DNA: TGTGCCAGCAGTTCTCGGACAGGAATTAACTATGGCTACACCTTC.

This clone was counted a few times. V usage is TRBV28 and J usage is TRBJ1-2; TRBD1 matches at 11 bases. The CDR3 loop spans 14 amino acids. Germline-derived CDR1 and CDR2 are MDHEN and SYDVKM. Unmatched junction bases numbered 7, after V lost 6 bases and J lost 7 bases. This chain's CDR3 is CASRRTGGQGGYTF. CDR3 DNA sequence: TGTGCCAGCAGGCGGACAGGGGGCCAGGGTGGCTACACCTTC.

This chain links TRBV5-1 with TRBJ2-5, with D perhaps matching TRBD2 (7 bases). The CDR3 spans 17 residues. Germline loops: CDR1 SGHRS, CDR2 YFSETQ. The ends were cut back, 4 bases at V and 9 bases at J, with 28 bases in the middle. As DNA, the CDR3 is TGCGCCAGCAGCGGGACCGGGGGGCCCCCTCAAGTTGGGGCCCAGTACTTC. Encoded protein: CASSGTGGPPQVGAQYF.

V usage is TRBV28 and J usage is TRBJ2-7; TRBD2 might be the D (6 bases). The germline V gene has CDR1 MDHEN and CDR2 SYDVKM. V was clipped by 5 bases and J by 0 bases, with 20 bases between them. CDR3 length: 17 amino acids. The CDR3 sequence: CASSTDPGTPGSYEQYF. CDR3 in DNA: TGTGCCAGCAGTACAGATCCCGGGACTCCTGGCTCCTACGAGCAGTACTTC.

The V call is TRBV30, the J call TRBJ1-6, with TRBD1 identical over 7 bases. The CDR3 has 15 residues. CDR1 and CDR2 (germline): GTSNPN, SVGIG (reference sequence). V was pared by 8 bases and J by 9 bases, with 16 bases of the junction left unmatched. CDR3 loop: CAVRATWTGISPLHF. The CDR3 nucleotides read TGTGCCGTAAGGGCCACTTGGACAGGCATTTCACCCCTCCACTTT.

The V call is TRBV11-1, the J call TRBJ2-2; 8 nucleotides match TRBD2. CDR1 and CDR2 from the germline V gene are SGHAT and FQDESV (reference sequence). With V trimmed by 2 bases and J by 6 bases, 2 bases remained unmatched. The CDR3 consists of 14 residues. The CDR3 here is CASSLRAGAGELFF. The CDR3 DNA reads as TGTGCCAGCAGCTTAAGAGCGGGGGCCGGGGAGCTGTTTTTT.

The rearrangement uses TRBV6-6 and TRBJ2-1; 7 positions match TRBD2. Germline trimming cut 6 bases from V and 2 bases from J; bases unmatched to any gene: 4. The CDR3 loop spans 14 amino acids. The germline CDR1 and CDR2 sequences are MNHNY and SVGAGI (reference sequence). CDR3 DNA sequence: TGTGCCAGCAGCCCTAGCGGCCCCTACAATGAGCAGTTCTTC. Translation: CASSPSGPYNEQFF.

The J gene is TRBJ2-1, the V gene TRBV7-9, with TRBD1 matching 10 bases. This CDR3 is 14 amino acids long. Trimming at V came to 5 bases and at J to 8 bases, leaving 6 bases not matched to a gene. The germline V gene encodes CDR1 SEHNR and CDR2 FQNEAQ (reference sequence). CDR3 sequence (DNA): TGTGCCAGCAGCCCGGGACAGGGGATCCATGAGCAGTTCTTC. Translating it yields CASSPGQGIHEQFF.

The V and J genes are TRBV30 and TRBJ2-3, with D uncertain. The CDR3 totals 13 residues. Trimming pared 1 base from V and 2 bases from J, leaving 7 bases between. Germline lookup yields CDR1 GTSNPN and CDR2 SVGIG (reference sequence). The CDR3: CAWSGLFTDTQYF. The CDR3 DNA reads TGTGCCTGGAGTGGTCTTTTCACAGATACGCAGTATTTT.

The table lists this clone with a count of one. The J gene is TRBJ2-7, the V gene TRBV5-1; D not certain. The CDR3 runs 11 residues. Germline V gives CDR1 SGHRS, CDR2 YFSETQ. Trimming cost V 2 bases and J 5 bases, with 5 bases left between them. This CDR3 is CASSLQNEQYF. CDR3 DNA sequence: TGCGCCAGCAGCTTACAAAACGAGCAGTACTTC.

This chain links TRBV19 with TRBJ1-2; 7 bases are shared with TRBD1. Germline assignment: CDR1 LNHDA and CDR2 SQIVND (reference sequence). Trimming cost V 4 bases and J 2 bases; bases outside gene matches: 7. The CDR3 covers 15 residues. This CDR3 reads CASSTHRGTNYGYTF. CDR3 coding DNA: TGTGCCAGTAGTACTCACAGGGGAACGAACTATGGCTACACCTTC. The whole variable domain, remainder taken from reference TRBV19 and TRBJ1-2, is DGGITQSPKYLFRKEGQNVTLSCEQNLNHDAMYWYRQDPGQGLRLIYYSQIVNDFQKGDIAEGYSVSREKKESFPLTVTSAQKNPTAFYLCASSTHRGTNYGYTFGSGTRLTVV.

The V and J genes are TRBV19 and TRBJ2-1; TRBD2 might be the D (7 bases). Trimming shortened V by 6 bases and J by 7 bases, and 22 bases separated the two germline ends. The CDR3 length is 16 residues. Germline V CDR1 and CDR2: LNHDA, SQIVND (reference sequence). This chain's CDR3 is CASRKIVGGGRNEQFF. CDR3 DNA sequence: TGTGCCAGTAGAAAGATCGTTGGGGGGGGCCGGAATGAGCAGTTCTTC.

The chain carries TRBV13 and TRBJ2-7; D call uncertain. The CDR3 totals 12 residues. V lost 1 base to trimming and J lost 5 bases, with 6 bases between them. Per the germline V gene, CDR1 is PRHDT and CDR2 is FYEKMQ (reference sequence). The CDR3 region has the DNA TGTGCCAGCAGCTTAGTGTCTCACGAGCAGTACTTC. This codes for CASSLVSHEQYF.

The chain uses TRBV19 and TRBJ1-5; 8 bases map to TRBD1. The CDR3 has 15 residues. J gave up 3 bases and V 7 bases, and 8 bases lay outside the gene matches. Germline-derived CDR1 and CDR2 are LNHDA and SQIVND (reference sequence). In nucleotides, the CDR3 is TGTGCCAGTAAAATCGGACAGGGCCCCAATCAGCCCCAGCATTTT. Translated, it gives CASKIGQGPNQPQHF.